One and the same sample provided the 4 T cell receptor beta chains below, sequenced in a study of T cell repertoires in cytomegalovirus infection (dated by TCRdb to between 2019 and 2020). Instrument used: Illumina HiSeq 1500. The public sequencing data were trimmed at Q25 with fastp and processed into clonotypes with MiXCR by TCRdb, which kept only in-frame beta chains. Each entry is one CDR3 protein sequence, shown with its most common DNA and genes. This sample holds 450,000 to 600,000 distinct CDR3 sequences; about 11% were observed only once. Clones ranked in the top ten supply roughly 10% of the sample. The sample was PBMCs. Every receptor here comes from a human donor in good health (CMV status not recorded). Some clones in this sample may be carry-over from other donors' samples.

This clonotype was seen at least ten times. The genes are TRBV12-3 or TRBV12-4 and TRBJ2-5; 12 bases fit TRBD2. Trimming took 4 bases from V and 5 from J; bases not matched to a gene: 5. CDR3 length: 15 residues. CDR3 nucleotides: TGTGCCAGCAGTTCGACTAGCGGGGGTTGGGAGACCCAGTACTTC. Amino acid sequence: CASSSTSGGWETQYF.

This clonotype was observed at least ten times. V is TRBV7-9 and J is TRBJ2-5, with 11 bases that match TRBD2. The CDR3 loop spans 16 amino acids. The junction had 3 bases not matched to a gene; V was cut back by 0 bases and J by 3 bases. Germline CDR1 and CDR2: SEHNR and FQNEAQ (reference sequence). CDR3 in amino acids: CASSLALTSGEETQYF. The CDR3 region has the DNA TGTGCCAGCAGCTTAGCTCTGACTAGCGGGGAAGAGACCCAGTACTTC.

V and J are TRBV14 and TRBJ2-7, with 9 bases identical to TRBD1. J gave up 4 bases and V 5 bases, and 12 bases lay outside the gene matches. The CDR3 spans 16 residues. Germline V gene sequence: CDR1 SGHDN, CDR2 FVKESK. CDR3: CASSSLRPDRGYEQYF. CDR3 coding DNA: TGTGCCAGCAGCTCCCTAAGGCCCGACAGGGGGTACGAGCAGTACTTC.

This clonotype occurred many times. V usage is TRBV12-3 or TRBV12-4 and J usage is TRBJ2-5; tentative D call: TRBD2 (6 bases). V was trimmed by 7 bases and J by 4 bases, leaving 13 bases between them. This CDR3 is 13 amino acids long. Here the CDR3 DNA reads TGTGCCAGCAACTGGTGGGGAGGAGAGACCCAGTACTTC. Encoded protein: CASNWWGGETQYF.